This entry describes one T cell receptor beta chain. Sequencing was performed with immunoSEQ multiplex PCR; in TCRdb, only in-frame clones are kept and a portion is missing. The table lists 150,000 to 200,000 clones, around 90% of them singletons. These data are taken from a study of T cell responses to AZD1222 COVID-19 vaccine. The V and J ends lost 4 bases and 2 bases respectively, with 17 bases between them. CDR3 length: 16 amino acids. CDR1 is LGHNA, CDR2 YSLEER, per germline. The starting material was peripheral blood, obtained 28 days after the second AZD1222 dose. The chain combines TRBV4-3 with TRBJ1-1; possibly TRBD1 for D (6 bases). This clonotype was obtained from an adult who received the AZD1222 COVID-19 vaccine. CDR3 protein: CASSPRTDSYNTEAFF. The CDR3 nucleotides read TGCGCCAGCAGCCCCCGGACAGACTCTTATAACACTGAAGCTTTCTTT.